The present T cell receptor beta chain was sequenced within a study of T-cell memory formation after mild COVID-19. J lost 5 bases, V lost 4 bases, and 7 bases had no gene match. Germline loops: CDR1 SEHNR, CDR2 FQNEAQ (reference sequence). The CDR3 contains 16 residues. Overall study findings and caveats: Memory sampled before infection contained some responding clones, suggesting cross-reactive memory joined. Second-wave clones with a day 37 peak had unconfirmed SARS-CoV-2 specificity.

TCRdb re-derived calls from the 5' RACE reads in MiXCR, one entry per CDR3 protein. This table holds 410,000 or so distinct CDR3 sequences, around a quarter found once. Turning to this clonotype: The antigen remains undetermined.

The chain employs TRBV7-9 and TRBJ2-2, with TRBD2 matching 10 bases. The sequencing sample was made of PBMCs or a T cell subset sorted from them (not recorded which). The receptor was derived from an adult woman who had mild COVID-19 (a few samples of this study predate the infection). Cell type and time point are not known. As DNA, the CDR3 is TGTGCCAGCAGCTCGGTAGCGGGAGGAGGAACCGGGGAGCTGTTTTTT. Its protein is CASSSVAGGGTGELFF. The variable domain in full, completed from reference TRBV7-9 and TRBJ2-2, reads DTGVSQNPRHKITKRGQNVTFRCDPISEHNRLYWYRQTLGQGPEFLTYFQNEAQLEKSRLLSDRFSAERPKGSFSTLEIQRTEQGDSAMYLCASSSVAGGGTGELFFGEGSRLTVL.